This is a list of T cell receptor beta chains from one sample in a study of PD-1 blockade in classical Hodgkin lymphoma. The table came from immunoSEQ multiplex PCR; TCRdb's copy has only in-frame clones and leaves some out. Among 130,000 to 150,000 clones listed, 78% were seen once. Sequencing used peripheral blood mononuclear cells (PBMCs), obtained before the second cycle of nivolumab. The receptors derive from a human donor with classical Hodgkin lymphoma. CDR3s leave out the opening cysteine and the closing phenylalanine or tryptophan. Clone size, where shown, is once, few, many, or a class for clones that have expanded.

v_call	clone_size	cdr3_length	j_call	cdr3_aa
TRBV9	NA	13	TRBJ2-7	ASSVEDRGPYEQY
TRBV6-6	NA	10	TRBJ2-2	GTREWTGELF
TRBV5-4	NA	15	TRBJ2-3	ASRYRGSVTRTDTQY
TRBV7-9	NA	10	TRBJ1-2	ASSLAPEGYT
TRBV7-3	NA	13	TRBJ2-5	ASSLMGDHGETQY
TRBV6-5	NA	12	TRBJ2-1	ASSYSVLRWEQF
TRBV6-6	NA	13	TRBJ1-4	ASSYSGTTNEKLF
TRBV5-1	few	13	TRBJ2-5	ASSFEPAAGETQY
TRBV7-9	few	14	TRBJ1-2	ASSLTAGQWTGGYT
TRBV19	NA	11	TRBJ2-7	ASSIAFAGEQY
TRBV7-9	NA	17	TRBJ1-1	ASSLAGSFVYGTNTEAF
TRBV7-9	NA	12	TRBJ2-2	ASSFRTGGGELF
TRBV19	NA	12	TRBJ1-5	ASSIRRVNQPQH
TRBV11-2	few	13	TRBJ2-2	ASSLVPGNTGELF
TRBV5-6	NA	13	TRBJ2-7	ASSFGDRLTYEQY
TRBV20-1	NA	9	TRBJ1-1	SQTRGTEAF
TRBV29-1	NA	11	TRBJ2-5	SVGWDSQETQY
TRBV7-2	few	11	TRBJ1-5	ASSPHLQGLQH
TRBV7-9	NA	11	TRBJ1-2	ASSPDRVIGYT
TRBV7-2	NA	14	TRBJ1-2	ASSLDGQALNYGYT
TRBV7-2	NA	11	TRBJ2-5	ASSLVYGQAQY
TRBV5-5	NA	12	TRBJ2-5	ASSLGTGKETQY
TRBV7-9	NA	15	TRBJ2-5	ASSFGLAGLYQETQY
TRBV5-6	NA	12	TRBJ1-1	ASSFLDRDTEAF
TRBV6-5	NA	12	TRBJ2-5	ASSRWRGRETQY
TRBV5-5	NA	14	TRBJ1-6	ASSLESRVHNSPLH
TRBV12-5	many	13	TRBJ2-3	ASGLGGAGYDTQY
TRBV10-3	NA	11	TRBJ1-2	AISEGGAYGYT
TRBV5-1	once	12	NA	ASSSRTGVYEQY
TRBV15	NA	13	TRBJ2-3	ATSTDKGSTDTQY
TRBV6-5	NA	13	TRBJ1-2	ASSYSRTGGYGYT
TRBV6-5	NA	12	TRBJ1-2	ASSYSFGGHGYT
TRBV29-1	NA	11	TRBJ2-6	SVEKPGANVLT
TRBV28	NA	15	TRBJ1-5	ASSWLRQGHSNQPQH
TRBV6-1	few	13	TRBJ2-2	ASSPDRGMTGELF
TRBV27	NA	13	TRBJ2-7	ASSRDRGTTYEQY
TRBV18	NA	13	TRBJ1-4	ASSPQRQAPEKLF
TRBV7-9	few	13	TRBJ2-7	AGESSSDPGREQY
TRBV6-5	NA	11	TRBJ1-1	ASSYLPGGEAF
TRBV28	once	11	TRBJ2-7	ASSWDTSYEQY
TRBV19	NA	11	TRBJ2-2	ASSMTAVGELF
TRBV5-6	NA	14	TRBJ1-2	ASSRQGASLNYGYT